This section outlines one TCR beta chain sequence together with its context. In the authors' methods: Amplification with reference gene primers provided the estimates of nucleated cell counts. Profiled with immunoSEQ multiplex PCR; TCRdb holds only in-frame clones, not every one. V and J calls plus clone size are reproduced from that table; the DNA served to infer D and trimming. This table has around 100,000 clones, more than 75% appearing once. This entry belongs to a study of blood T cell repertoires in COVID-19. At the level of the study: The study drew acute and convalescent COVID-19 samples from the United States, Italy and Spain. The analysed material was cDNA or gDNA that came from T cells, B-cell-depleted T cells, or PBMCs.

Germline CDR1 reads SGHTA; CDR2 reads FQGNSA. V gave up 5 bases and J gave up 0 bases; unmatched junction bases: 14. The CDR3 runs 19 residues. This receptor was identified in a woman of 80 years or more with acute or convalescent COVID-19. V is TRBV7-2 and J is TRBJ2-1, with 9 bases fitting TRBD2. Source material: peripheral blood. Here the CDR3 reads CASSGLGGGVTYSYNEQFF. In DNA form, the CDR3 reads TGTGCCAGCAGCGGTCTGGGCGGGGGGGTGACTTACTCCTACAATGAGCAGTTCTTC.